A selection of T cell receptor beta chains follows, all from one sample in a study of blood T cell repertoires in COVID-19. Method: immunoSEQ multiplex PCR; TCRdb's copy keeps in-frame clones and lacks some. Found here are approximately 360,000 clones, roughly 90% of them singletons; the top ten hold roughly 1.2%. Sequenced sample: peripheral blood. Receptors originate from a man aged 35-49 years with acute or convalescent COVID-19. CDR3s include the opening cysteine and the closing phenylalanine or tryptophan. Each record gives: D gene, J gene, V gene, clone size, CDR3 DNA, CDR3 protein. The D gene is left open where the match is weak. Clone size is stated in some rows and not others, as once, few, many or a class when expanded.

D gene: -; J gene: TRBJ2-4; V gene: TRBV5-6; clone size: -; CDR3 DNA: TGTGCCAGCAGCGGCCAGGGGCGACACATTCAGTACTTC; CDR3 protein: CASSGQGRHIQYF
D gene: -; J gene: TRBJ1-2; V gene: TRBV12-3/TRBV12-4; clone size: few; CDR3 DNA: TGTGCCAGCAGTTTTGTGATCAGGGCTGGCTACACCTTC; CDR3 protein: CASSFVIRAGYTF
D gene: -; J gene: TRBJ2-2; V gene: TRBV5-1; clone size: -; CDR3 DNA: TGCGCCAGCAGCCTTACGAACACCGGGGAGCTGTTTTTT; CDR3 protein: CASSLTNTGELFF
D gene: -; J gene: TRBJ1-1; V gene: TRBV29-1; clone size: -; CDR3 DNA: TGCAGCGTTGAAGTCGGCCAGGCTGAAGCTTTCTTT; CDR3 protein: CSVEVGQAEAFF
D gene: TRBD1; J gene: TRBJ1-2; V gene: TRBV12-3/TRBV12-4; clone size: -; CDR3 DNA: TGTGCCAGCAGCCCTAGGACAGGGGATGGCTACACCTTC; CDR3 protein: CASSPRTGDGYTF
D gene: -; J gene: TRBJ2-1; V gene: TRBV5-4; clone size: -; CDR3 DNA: TGTGCCAGCAGCTTACCACCGTTGGGGCTGGGGTTAAACAATGAGCAGTTCTTC; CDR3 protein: CASSLPPLGLGLNNEQFF
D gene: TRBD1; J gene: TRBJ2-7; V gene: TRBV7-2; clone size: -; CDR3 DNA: TGTGCCAGCAGCTTACCGACAGGGTACGAGCAGTACTTC; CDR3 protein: CASSLPTGYEQYF
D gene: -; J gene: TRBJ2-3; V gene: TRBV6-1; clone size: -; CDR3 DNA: TGTGCCAGCAGTGACAGCGGCAGGTTTGATACGCAGTATTTT; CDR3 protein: CASSDSGRFDTQYF
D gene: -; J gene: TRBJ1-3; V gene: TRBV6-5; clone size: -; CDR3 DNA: TGTGCCAGCAGTTACGGGCGAGGGGGAAACACCATATATTTT; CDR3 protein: CASSYGRGGNTIYF
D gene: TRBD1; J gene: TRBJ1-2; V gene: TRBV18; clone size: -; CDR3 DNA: TGTGCCAGCTCACCAGGAGGACAGGGTTTGGACTATGGCTACACCTTC; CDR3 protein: CASSPGGQGLDYGYTF
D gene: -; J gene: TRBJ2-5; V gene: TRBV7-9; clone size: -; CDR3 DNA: TGTGCCAGCAGCCCAGGGAGGGGGGGAAGAGAGACCCAGTACTTC; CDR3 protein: CASSPGRGGRETQYF
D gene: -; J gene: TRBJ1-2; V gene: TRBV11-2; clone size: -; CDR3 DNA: TGTGCCAGCAGCAGGGAGACAGGTGGGGCCTATGGCTACACCTTC; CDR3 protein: CASSRETGGAYGYTF
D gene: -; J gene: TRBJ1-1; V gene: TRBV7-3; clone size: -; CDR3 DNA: TGTGCCAGCAGCGCGACGGCAGACTCCATGAACACTGAAGCTTTCTTT; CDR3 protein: CASSATADSMNTEAFF
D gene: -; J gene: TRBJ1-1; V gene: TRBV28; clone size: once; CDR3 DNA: TGTGCCAGCAGGGCCGACAGCCCTTTCACTGAAGCTTTCTTT; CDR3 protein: CASRADSPFTEAFF
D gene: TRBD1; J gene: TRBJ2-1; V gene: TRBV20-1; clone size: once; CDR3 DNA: TGCAGTGCTAGTATCCCCCCCACAAAACAGGGGGCATTTTACAATGAGCAGTTCTTC; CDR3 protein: CSASIPPTKQGAFYNEQFF
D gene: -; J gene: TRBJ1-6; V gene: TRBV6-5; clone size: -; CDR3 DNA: TGTGCCAGCAGTTACCGGCGGGAGAATTCACCCCTCCACTTT; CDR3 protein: CASSYRRENSPLHF
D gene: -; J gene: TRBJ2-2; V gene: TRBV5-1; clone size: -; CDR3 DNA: TGCGCCAGCAGCTTGGCGGCAGGAACGAACACCGGGGAGCTGTTTTTT; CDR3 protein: CASSLAAGTNTGELFF
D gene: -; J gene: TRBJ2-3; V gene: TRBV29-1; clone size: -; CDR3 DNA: TGCAGCGTTAACCAGGTTCGGGGGAGCACAGATACGCAGTATTTT; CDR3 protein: CSVNQVRGSTDTQYF
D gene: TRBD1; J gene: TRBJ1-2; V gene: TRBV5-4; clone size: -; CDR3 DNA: TGTGCCAGCAGCCGCCGGACAGGACAAGCCTTTGATGGCTACACCTTC; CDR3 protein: CASSRRTGQAFDGYTF
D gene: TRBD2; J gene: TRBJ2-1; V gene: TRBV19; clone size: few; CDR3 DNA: TGTGCCAGTAGTATAGGTTGGACTAGCGGGAGTAATGAGCAGTTCTTC; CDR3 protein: CASSIGWTSGSNEQFF
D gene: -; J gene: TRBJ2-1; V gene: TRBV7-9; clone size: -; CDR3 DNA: TGTGCCAGCAGCTTGGGCCGAGACAATGAGCAGTTCTTC; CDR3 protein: CASSLGRDNEQFF
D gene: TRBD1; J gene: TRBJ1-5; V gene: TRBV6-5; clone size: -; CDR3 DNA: TGTGCCAGCAGCCGGACAGGGGATCAGCCCCAGCATTTT; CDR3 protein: CASSRTGDQPQHF
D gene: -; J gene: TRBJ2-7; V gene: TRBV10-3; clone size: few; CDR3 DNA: TGTGCCACGACAGGCAGCTCCTACGAGCAGTACTTC; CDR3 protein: CATTGSSYEQYF
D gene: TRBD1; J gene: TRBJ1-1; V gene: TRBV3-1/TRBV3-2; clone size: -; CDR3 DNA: TGTGCCAGCAGCCCCGGACCGGCAGGGGGCAAGGGGACTGAAGCTTTCTTT; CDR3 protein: CASSPGPAGGKGTEAFF
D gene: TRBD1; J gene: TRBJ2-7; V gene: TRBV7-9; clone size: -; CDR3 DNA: TGTGCCTTTCCCGGGACAGGGGACCACGAGCAGTACTTC; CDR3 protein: CAFPGTGDHEQYF
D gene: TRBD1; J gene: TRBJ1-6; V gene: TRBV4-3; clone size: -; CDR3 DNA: TGCGCCAGCAGCCAAACAGGGGTCGACTCCGGTTCACCCCTCCACTTT; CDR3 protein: CASSQTGVDSGSPLHF
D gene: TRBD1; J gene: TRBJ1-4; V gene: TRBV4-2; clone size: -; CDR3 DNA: TGTGCCAGCAGCCACCCCCAAGGGACAGGGGGCGGAAAACTGTTTTTT; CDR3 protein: CASSHPQGTGGGKLFF
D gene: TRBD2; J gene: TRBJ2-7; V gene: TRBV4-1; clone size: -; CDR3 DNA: TGCGCCAGCAGCCCGCTTTGGGCCGTAGCGGGGGAATACGAGCAGTACTTC; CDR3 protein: CASSPLWAVAGEYEQYF
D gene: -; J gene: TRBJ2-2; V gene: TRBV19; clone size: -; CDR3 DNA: TGTGCCAGTAGTTTCCACAGGGATGGCACCGGGGAGCTGTTTTTT; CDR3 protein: CASSFHRDGTGELFF
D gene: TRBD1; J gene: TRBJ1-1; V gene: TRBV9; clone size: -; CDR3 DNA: TGTGCCAGCAGCGTAGGGATCAGGGGGACTGAAGCTTTCTTT; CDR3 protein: CASSVGIRGTEAFF
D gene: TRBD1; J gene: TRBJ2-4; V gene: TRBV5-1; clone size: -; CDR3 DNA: TGCGCCAGCAGCTTGGCCGCAGGGGGAGCCAAAAACATTCAGTACTTC; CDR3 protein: CASSLAAGGAKNIQYF
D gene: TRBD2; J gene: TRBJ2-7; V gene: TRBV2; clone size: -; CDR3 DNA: TGTGCCAGCAGGGAACTAGCGGGTGTAAGCGACGAGCAGTACTTC; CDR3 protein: CASRELAGVSDEQYF
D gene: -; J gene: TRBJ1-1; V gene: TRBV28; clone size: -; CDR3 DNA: TGTGCCAGCAACGGGGAGACTGAAGCTTTCTTT; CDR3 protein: CASNGETEAFF
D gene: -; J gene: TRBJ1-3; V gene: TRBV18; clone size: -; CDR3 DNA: TGTGCCAGCTCGCCGAGTAGGGGTTCGTTCGAAGGAAACACCATATATTTT; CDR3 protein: CASSPSRGSFEGNTIYF
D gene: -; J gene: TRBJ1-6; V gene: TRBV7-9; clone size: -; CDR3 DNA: TGTGCCAGCAGCTTATCAGATTCACCCCTCCACTTT; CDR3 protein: CASSLSDSPLHF
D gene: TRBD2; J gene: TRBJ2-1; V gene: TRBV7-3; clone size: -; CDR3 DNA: TGTGCCAGCAGCGCTACTAGCGGGAGTAACAATGAGCAGTTCTTC; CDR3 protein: CASSATSGSNNEQFF
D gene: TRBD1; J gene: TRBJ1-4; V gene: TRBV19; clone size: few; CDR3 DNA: TGTGCCAGTAGCTCACAGGGGGGTAACGAAAAACTGTTTTTT; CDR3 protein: CASSSQGGNEKLFF
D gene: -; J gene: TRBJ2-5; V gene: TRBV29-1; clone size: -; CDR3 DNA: TGCAGCGTTGGACTAGAAAATGGCGAGACCCAGTACTTC; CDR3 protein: CSVGLENGETQYF
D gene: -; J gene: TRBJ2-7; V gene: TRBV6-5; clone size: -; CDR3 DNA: TGTGCCAGCAGTCCGCAGGGGTCGAAATACGAGCAGTACTTC; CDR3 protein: CASSPQGSKYEQYF
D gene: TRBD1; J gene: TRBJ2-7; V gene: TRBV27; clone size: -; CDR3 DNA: TGTGCCAGCAGTTTCCTCCGGGACAGTCCCTACGAGCAGTACTTC; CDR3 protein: CASSFLRDSPYEQYF
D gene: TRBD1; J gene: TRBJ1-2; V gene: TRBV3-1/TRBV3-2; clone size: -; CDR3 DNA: TGTGCCAGCAGCCAGTCGGACAGGGGGCCCTATGGCTACACCTTC; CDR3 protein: CASSQSDRGPYGYTF
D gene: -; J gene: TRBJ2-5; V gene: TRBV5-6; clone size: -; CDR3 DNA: TGTGCCAGCAGCTTCGGGTTCCTCAGAGAGACCCAGTACTTC; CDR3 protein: CASSFGFLRETQYF
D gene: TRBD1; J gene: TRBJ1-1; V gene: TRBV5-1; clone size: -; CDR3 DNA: TGCGCCAGCAGCTTGCCGCTACGTGAGACAGGGGTAAACACTGAAGCTTTCTTT; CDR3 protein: CASSLPLRETGVNTEAFF
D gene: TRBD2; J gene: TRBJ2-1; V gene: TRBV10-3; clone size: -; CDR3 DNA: TGTGCCATCAGAGCCGGGACTAAAAACGTAGGGCCCTACAATGAGCAGTTCTTC; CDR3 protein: CAIRAGTKNVGPYNEQFF
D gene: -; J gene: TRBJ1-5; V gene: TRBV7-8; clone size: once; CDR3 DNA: TGTGCCAGCAGCTTACTCTCAGGGATCAATCAGCCCCAGCATTTT; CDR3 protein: CASSLLSGINQPQHF
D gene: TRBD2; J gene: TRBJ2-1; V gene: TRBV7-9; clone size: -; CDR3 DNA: TGTGCCAGCAGCCAAACTAGCGGGACCAACAATGAGCAGTTCTTC; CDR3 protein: CASSQTSGTNNEQFF
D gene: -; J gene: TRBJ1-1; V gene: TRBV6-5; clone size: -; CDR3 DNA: TGTGCCAGCAGTTACGCCAGGGGTGGAACTGAAGCTTTCTTT; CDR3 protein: CASSYARGGTEAFF
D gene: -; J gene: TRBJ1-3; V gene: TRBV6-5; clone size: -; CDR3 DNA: TGTGCCAGCAGGGCTTTCTCTGGAAACACCATATATTTT; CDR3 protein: CASRAFSGNTIYF
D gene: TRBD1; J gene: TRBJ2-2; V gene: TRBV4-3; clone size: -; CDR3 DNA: TGCGCCAGCAGCCAGGCCGGGACAGGAAGCACCGGGGAGCTGTTTTTT; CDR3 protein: CASSQAGTGSTGELFF
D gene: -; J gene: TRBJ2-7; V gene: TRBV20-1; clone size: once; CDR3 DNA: TGCAGTGCTAGTCGTCAGGACACCTACGAGCAGTACTTC; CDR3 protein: CSASRQDTYEQYF
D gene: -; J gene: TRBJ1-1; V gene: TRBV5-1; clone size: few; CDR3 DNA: TGCGCCAGCAGCTTGGGACAGCCGAACACTGAAGCTTTCTTT; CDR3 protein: CASSLGQPNTEAFF
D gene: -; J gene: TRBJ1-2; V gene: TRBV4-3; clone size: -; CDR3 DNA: TGCGCCAGCAGCCAAGGCCCCGGTAGGGAGGCCTATGGCTACACCTTC; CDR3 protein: CASSQGPGREAYGYTF
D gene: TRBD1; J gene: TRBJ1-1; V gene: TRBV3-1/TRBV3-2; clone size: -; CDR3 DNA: TGTGCCAGCAGCCAAGAGGGACAGTCTAAACAGAAGAACACTGAAGCTTTCTTT; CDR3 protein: CASSQEGQSKQKNTEAFF
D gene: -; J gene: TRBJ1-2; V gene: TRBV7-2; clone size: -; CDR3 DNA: TGTGCCAGCAGCCCCCAGGTTAGAGGGCAGGCTGGCTACACCTTC; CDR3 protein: CASSPQVRGQAGYTF
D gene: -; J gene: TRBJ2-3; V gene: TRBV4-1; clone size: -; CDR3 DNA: TGCGCCAGCAGCCAAGACCCCCTAAACACAGATACGCAGTATTTT; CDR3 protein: CASSQDPLNTDTQYF
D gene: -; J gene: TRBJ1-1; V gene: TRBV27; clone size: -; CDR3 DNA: TGTGCCAGCAGTTTGAACGGGGGCACTGAAGCTTTCTTT; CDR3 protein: CASSLNGGTEAFF
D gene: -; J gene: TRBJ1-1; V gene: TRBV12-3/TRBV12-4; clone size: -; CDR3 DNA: TGTGCCAGCAGCTTACACAACGTGGGGGGAGCTTTCTTT; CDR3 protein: CASSLHNVGGAFF
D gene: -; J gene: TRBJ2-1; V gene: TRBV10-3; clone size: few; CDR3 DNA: TGTGCCATCAGTGGACTGGAGCAAAGCTCCTACAATGAGCAGTTCTTC; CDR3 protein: CAISGLEQSSYNEQFF
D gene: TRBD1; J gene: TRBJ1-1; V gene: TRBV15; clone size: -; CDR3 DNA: TGTGCCACCAGCAGAGGAGAATGGACAGGGAGGACTTTCTTT; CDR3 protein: CATSRGEWTGRTFF
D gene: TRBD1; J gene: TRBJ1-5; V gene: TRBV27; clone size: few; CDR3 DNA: TGTGCCAGCGGCCCCCGGGACAGGGGGAATCAGCCCCAGCATTTT; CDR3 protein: CASGPRDRGNQPQHF